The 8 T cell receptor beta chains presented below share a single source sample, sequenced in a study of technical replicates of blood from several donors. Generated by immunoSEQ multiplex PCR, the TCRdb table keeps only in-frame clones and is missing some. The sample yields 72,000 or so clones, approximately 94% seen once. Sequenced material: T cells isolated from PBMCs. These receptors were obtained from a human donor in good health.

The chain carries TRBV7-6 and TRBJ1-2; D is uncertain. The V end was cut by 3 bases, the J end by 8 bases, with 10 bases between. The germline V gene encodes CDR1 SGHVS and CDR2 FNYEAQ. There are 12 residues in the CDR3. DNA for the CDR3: TGTGCCAGCAGCTTGTGGAGGGAGGGCTACACCTTC. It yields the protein CASSLWREGYTF.

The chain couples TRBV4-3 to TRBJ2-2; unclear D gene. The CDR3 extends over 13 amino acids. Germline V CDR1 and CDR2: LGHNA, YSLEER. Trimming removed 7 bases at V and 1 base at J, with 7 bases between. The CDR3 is CASTYRNTGELFF. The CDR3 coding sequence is TGCGCCAGCACATACAGGAACACCGGGGAGCTGTTTTTT.

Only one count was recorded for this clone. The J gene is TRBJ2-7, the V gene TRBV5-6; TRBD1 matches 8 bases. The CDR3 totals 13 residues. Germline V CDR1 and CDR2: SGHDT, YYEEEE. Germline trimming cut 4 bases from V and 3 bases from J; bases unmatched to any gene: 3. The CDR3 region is CASSHGTGYEQYF. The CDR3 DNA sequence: TGTGCCAGCAGCCACGGGACAGGCTACGAGCAGTACTTC.

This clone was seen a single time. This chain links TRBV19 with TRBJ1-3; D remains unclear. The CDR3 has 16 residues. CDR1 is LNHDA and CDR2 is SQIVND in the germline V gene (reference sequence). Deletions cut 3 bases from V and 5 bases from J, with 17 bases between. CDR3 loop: CASSMSEVSWRNTIYF. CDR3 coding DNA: TGTGCCAGTAGTATGTCCGAGGTCTCGTGGCGAAACACCATATATTTT.

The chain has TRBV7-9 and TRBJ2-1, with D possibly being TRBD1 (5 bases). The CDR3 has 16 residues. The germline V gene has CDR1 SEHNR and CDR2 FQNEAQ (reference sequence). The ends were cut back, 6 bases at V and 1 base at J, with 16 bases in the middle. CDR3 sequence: CASSQVPDSSYNEQFF. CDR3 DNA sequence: TGTGCCAGCAGTCAAGTACCTGACAGTTCCTACAATGAGCAGTTCTTC.

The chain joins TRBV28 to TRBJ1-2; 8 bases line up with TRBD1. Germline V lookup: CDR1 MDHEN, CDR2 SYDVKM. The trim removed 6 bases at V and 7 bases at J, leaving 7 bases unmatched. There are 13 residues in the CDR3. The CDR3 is CASSDNRGFGYTF. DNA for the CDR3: TGTGCCAGCAGCGACAACAGGGGGTTTGGCTACACCTTC.

CDR3 sequence (DNA): TGCGCCAGCAGCCAAGATCCGGCAGGGGCTACCTACGAGCAGTACTTC. Its protein is CASSQDPAGATYEQYF. This chain connects TRBV4-1 to TRBJ2-7; perhaps TRBD1 as D (6 bases). The CDR3 spans 16 residues. Germline CDR1 reads MGHRA; CDR2 reads YSYEKL. V was shortened by 0 bases and J by 2 bases, with 14 bases between the two germline ends.

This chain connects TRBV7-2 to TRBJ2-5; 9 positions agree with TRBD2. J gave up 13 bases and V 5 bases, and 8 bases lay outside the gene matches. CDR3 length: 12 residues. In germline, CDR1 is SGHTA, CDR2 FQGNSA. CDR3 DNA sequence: TGTGCCAGCAGCCAGGGGGGGACTAGCCGGTACTTC. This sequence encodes CASSQGGTSRYF. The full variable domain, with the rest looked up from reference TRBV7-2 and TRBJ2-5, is GAGVSQSPSNKVTEKGKDVELRCDPISGHTALYWYRQSLGQGLEFLIYFQGNSAPDKSGLPSDRFSAERTGGSVSTLTIQRTQQEDSAVYLCASSQGGTSRYFGPGTRLLVL.